The TCR beta chain under discussion was sequenced for a study of post-analysis software for immune sequencing data. Study summary: Included among the disease courses, which were recorded for the cohort, were relapsing-remitting, secondary progressive and progressive-relapsing multiple sclerosis. Points from the study as a whole: The authors found that F measure strongly co-clustered same-batch samples. When patients were compared with controls, about 5 TRBV segments were more frequent, TRBV5-6, TRBV5-1 and TRBV20-1 among them.

To note about this clonotype: Its antigen is unidentified.

The library was made from cDNA and included unique molecular identifiers. With roughly 0.85 to 11 million T cells as the source, roughly 0.5 million cDNA molecules resulted. TCRdb reprocessed the PCR reads with MiXCR, giving one entry per CDR3 protein. The sample lists about half a million distinct CDR3 sequences, roughly 45% occurring once. The CDR3 extends over 15 amino acids. CDR1 SGHRS and CDR2 YFSETQ come from the germline V gene. Trimming pared 2 bases from V and 6 bases from J, leaving 17 bases between. The material sequenced was blood. The chain couples TRBV5-1 to TRBJ1-1; weak D call: TRBD1 (5 bases). The source of this sequence is a girl aged 5-17 years with multiple sclerosis. The CDR3: CASSFTGPPMSEAFF. The CDR3 nucleotides read TGCGCCAGCAGCTTCACGGGGCCGCCGATGTCTGAAGCTTTCTTT.